This T cell receptor beta chain appears in the sequencing data of a study of T cell repertoires in cytomegalovirus infection. Overall study findings and caveats: Pooled public TCR beta family frequency picked out CMV carriers with the relevant HLA. In two of eight donors, the top clonotype was HLA-C-restricted CMV-specific.

Via MiXCR, TCRdb re-called the reads, giving one row per CDR3 protein. The table lists fewer than 550,000 distinct CDR3 sequences, roughly 10% of them singletons. As for this clonotype: Its specificity is unknown.

The V gene's germline CDR1 is GTSNPN and CDR2 SVGIG (reference sequence). The CDR3 has 13 residues. Between the trimmed V and J ends, which lost 2 bases and 0 bases, there was a span of 8 bases. Sequencing input: PBMCs. This receptor was identified in a human donor in good health (CMV status not recorded). Some clones in this sample may be carry-over from other donors' samples. V and J are TRBV30 and TRBJ2-7; D perhaps matches TRBD1 (6 bases). CDR3 region: CAWSPDSSYEQYF. As DNA, the CDR3 is TGTGCCTGGAGTCCGGACAGCTCCTACGAGCAGTACTTC.